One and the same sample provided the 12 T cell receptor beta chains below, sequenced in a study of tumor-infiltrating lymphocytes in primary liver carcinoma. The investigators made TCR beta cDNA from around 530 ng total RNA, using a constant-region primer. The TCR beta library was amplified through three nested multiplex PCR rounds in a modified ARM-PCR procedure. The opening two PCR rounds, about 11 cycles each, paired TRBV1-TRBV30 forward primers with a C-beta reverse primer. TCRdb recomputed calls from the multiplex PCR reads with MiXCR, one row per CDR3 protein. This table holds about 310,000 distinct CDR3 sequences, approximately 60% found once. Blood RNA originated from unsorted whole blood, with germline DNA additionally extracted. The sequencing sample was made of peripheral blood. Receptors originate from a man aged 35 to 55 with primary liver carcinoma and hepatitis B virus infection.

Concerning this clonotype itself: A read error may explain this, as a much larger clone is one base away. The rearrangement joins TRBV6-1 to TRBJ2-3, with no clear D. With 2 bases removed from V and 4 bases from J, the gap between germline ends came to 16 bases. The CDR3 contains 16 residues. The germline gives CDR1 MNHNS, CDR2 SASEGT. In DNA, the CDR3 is TGTGCCAGCAGTGAATTGGTTGGTTCTAGGGCAGATACGCAGTATTTT. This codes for CASSELVGSRADTQYF.

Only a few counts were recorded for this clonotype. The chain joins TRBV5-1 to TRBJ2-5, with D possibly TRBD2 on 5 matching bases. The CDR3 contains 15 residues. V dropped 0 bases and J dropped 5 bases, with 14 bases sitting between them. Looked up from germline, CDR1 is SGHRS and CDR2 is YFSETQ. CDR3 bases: TGCGCCAGCAGCTTGGTGCCGGGGAACCTGGAGACCCAGTACTTC. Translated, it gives CASSLVPGNLETQYF.

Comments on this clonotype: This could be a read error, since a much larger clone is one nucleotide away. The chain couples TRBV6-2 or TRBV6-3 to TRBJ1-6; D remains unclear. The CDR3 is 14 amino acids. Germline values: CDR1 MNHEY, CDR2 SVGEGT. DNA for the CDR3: TGTGCCAGCAGTTACGGCGATAATAATTCACACCTCCACTTT. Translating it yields CASSYGDNNSHLHF.

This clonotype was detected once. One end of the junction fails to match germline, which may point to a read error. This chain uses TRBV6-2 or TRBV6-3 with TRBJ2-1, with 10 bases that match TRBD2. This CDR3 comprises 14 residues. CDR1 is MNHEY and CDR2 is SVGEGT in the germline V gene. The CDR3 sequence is CDSRPSGGNNEQFF. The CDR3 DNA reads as TGTGACAGCCGACCTAGCGGGGGAAACAATGAGCAGTTCTTC.

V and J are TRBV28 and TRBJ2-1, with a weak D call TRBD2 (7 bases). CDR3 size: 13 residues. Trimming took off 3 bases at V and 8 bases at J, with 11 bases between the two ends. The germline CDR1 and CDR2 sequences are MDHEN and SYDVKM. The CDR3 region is CASSFQGRDEQFF. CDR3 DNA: TGTGCCAGCAGTTTCCAGGGGAGGGATGAGCAGTTCTTC.

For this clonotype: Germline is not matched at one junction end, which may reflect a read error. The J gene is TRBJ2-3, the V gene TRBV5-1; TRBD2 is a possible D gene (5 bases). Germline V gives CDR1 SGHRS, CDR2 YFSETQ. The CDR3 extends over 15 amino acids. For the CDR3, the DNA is TGCGCCAGCATCTTGACGAGGGCTGGGACAGATACGCAGTATTTT. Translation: CASILTRAGTDTQYF.

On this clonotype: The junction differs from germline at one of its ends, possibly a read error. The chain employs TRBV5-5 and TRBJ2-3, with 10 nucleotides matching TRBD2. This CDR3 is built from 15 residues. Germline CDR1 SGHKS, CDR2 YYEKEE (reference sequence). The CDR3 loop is CASNLLAGDKDTQYF. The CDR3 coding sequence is TGTGCCAGCAACTTGCTAGCGGGAGATAAAGATACGCAGTATTTT.

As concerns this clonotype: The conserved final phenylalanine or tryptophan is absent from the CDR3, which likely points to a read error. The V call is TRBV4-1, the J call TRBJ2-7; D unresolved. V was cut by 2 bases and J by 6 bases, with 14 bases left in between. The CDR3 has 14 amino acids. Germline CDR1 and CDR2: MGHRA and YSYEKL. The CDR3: CASSQLFKKGEQYL. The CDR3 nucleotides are TGCGCCAGCAGCCAATTGTTTAAAAAGGGCGAGCAGTACTTA.

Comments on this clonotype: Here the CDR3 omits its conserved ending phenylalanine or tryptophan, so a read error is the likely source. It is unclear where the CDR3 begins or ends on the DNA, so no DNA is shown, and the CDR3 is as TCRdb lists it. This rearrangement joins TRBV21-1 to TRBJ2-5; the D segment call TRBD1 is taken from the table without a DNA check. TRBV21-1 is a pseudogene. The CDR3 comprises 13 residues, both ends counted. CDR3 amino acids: CATQGAKQETQYL.

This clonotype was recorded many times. For the CDR3, the DNA is TGTGCCAGCAGTTTTGTCGCGGGATCCACAGATACGCAGTATTTT. It specifies CASSFVAGSTDTQYF. This chain joins TRBV6-2 or TRBV6-3 and TRBJ2-3; D possibly corresponds to TRBD2 (6 bases). The germline V gene encodes CDR1 MNHEY and CDR2 SVGEGT. V was clipped by 4 bases and J by 2 bases, with 13 bases between them. The CDR3 sequence is 15 residues long.

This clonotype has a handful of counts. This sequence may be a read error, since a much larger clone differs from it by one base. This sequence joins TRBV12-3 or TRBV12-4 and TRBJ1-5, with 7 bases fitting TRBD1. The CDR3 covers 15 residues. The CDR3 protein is CASRPGTASNRPQHF. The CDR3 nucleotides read TGTGCCAGCAGGCCCGGGACAGCTAGCAATCGGCCCCAGCATTTT.

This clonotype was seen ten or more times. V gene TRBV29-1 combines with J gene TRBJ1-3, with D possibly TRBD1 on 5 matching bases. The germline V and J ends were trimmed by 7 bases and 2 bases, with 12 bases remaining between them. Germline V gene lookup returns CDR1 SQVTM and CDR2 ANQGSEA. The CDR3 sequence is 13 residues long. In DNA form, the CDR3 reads TGCAGCGCCCGGACGGGGGCTGGAAACACCATATATTTT. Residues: CSARTGAGNTIYF.